This T cell receptor (beta chain) originates from a study of blood T cell repertoires in COVID-19. Original processing methods: Researchers report that nucleated cell counts were estimated from reference gene primer amplification. Clones were read by immunoSEQ multiplex PCR, and TCRdb kept only the in-frame ones, dropping some. V and J calls plus clone size are reproduced from that table; the DNA served to infer D and trimming. The table lists 97,000 or so clones, 90% of them singletons, with about 1.7% in the top ten. The CDR3 extends over 14 amino acids. The germline gives CDR1 MNHEY, CDR2 SVGAGI. V dropped 2 bases and J dropped 5 bases, with 9 bases sitting between them.

This chain joins TRBV6-5 and TRBJ2-2; D ambiguous. Material for sequencing was peripheral blood. The receptor comes from a man in his sixties with acute or convalescent COVID-19. This CDR3 is CASSYGQSTGELFF. In nucleotides, the CDR3 is TGTGCCAGCAGTTACGGTCAGTCGACCGGGGAGCTGTTTTTT.